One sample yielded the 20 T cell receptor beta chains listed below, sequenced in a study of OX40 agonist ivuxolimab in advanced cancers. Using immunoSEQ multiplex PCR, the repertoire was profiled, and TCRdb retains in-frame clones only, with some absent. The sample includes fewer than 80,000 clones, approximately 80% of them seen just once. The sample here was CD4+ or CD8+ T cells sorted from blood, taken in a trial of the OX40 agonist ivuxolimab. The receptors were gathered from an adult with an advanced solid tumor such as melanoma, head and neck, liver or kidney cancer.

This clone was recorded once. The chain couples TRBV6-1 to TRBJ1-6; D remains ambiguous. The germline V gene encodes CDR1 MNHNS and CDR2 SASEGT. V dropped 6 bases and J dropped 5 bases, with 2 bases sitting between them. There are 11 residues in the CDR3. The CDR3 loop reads CASRDNSPLHF. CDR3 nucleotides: TGTGCCAGCAGGGATAATTCACCCCTCCACTTT.

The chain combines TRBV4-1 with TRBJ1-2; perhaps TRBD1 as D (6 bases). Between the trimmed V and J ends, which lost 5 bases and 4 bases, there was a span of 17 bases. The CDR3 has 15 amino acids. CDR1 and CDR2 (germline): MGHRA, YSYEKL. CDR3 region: CASSDPYGQLYGYTF. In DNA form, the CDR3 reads TGCGCCAGCAGCGACCCTTACGGACAGCTCTATGGCTACACCTTC.

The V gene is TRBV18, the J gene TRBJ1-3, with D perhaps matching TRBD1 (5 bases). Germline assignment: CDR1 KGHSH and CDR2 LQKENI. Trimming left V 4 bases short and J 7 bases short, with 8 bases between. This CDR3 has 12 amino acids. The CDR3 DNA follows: TGTGCCAGCTCACGGGGGGTCAACACCATATATTTT. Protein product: CASSRGVNTIYF. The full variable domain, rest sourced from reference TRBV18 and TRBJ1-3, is NAGVMQNPRHLVRRRGQEARLRCSPMKGHSHVYWYRQLPEEGLKFMVYLQKENIIDESGMPKERFSAEFPKEGPSILRIQQVVRGDSAAYFCASSRGVNTIYFGEGSWLTVV.

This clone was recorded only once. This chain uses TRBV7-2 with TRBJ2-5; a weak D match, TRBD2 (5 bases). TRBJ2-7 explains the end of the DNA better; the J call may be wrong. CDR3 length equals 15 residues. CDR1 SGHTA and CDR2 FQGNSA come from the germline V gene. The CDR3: CASSPRGTRPYEQYF. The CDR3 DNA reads TGTGCCAGCAGCCCCCGAGGAACTAGGCCGTACGAGCAGTACTTC.

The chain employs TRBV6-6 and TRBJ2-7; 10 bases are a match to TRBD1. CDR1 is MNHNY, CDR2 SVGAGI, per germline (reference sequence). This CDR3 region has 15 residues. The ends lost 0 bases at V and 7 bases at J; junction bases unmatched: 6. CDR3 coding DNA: TGTGCCAGCAGTTACTCGGGGACAGGGGTTTCGGAGCAGTACTTC. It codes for CASSYSGTGVSEQYF.

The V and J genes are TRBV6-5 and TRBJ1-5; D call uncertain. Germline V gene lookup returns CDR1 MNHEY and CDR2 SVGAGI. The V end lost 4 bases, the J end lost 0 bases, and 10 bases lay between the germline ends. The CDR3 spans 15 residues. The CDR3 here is CASSSTQYSNQPQHF. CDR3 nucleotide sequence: TGTGCCAGCAGTTCGACACAATATAGCAATCAGCCCCAGCATTTT.

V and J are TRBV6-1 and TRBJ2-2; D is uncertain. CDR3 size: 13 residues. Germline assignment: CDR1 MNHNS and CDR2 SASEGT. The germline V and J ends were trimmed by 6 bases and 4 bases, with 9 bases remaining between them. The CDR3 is CASRGLGTGELFF. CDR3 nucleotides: TGTGCCAGCAGAGGGCTCGGCACCGGGGAGCTGTTTTTT.

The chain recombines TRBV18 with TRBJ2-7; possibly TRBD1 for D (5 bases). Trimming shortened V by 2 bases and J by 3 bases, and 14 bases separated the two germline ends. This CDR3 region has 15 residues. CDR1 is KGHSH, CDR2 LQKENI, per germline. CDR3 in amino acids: CASSPRTTGIYEQYF. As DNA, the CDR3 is TGTGCCAGCTCACCAAGGACAACCGGAATCTACGAGCAGTACTTC.

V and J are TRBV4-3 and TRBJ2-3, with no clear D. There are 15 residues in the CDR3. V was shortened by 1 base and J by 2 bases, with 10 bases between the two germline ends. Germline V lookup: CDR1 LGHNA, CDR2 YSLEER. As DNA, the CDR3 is TGCGCCAGCAGCCAAGGAGTGGCGGTCACAGATACGCAGTATTTT. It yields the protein CASSQGVAVTDTQYF.

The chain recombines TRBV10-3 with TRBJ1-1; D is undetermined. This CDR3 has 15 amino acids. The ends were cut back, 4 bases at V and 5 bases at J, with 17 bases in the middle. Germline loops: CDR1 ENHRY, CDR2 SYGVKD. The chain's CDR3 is CAISAKSDAGTEAFF. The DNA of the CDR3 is TGTGCCATCAGTGCAAAAAGCGATGCGGGGACTGAAGCTTTCTTT.

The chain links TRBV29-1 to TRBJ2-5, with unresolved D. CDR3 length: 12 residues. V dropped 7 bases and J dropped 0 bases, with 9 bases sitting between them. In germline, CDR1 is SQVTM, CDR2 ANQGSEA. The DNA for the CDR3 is TGCAGCGCAGACCGGTACCAAGAGACCCAGTACTTC. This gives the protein CSADRYQETQYF. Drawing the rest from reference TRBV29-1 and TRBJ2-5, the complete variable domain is SAVISQKPSRDICQRGTSLTIQCQVDSQVTMMFWYRQQPGQSLTLIATANQGSEATYESGFVIDKFPISRPNLTFSTLTVSNMSPEDSSIYLCSADRYQETQYFGPGTRLLVL.

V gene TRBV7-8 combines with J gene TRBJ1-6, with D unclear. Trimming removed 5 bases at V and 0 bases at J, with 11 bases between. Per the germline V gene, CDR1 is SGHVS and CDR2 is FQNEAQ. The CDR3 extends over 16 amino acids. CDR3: CASSVDGSSYNSPLHF. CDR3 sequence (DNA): TGTGCCAGCAGCGTGGACGGAAGCTCCTATAATTCACCCCTCCACTTT.

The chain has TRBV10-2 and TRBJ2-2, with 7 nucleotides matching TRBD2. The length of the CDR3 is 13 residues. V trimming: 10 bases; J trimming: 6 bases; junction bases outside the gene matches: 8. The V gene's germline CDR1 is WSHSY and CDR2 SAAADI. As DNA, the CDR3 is TGCGCCACCTCCTCAGGGAGGGCCGGGGAGCTGTTTTTT. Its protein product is CATSSGRAGELFF.

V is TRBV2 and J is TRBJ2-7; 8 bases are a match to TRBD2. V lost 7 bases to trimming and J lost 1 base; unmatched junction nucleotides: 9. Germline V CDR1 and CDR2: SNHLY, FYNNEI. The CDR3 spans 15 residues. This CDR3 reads CASKFLGLASYEQYF. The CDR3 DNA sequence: TGTGCCAGCAAATTTTTAGGACTAGCATCCTACGAGCAGTACTTC.

The CDR3 coding sequence is TGTGCCAGCAGTGACCGACAGGGGACTTACACAGATACGCAGTATTTT. It encodes CASSDRQGTYTDTQYF. V usage is TRBV25-1 and J usage is TRBJ2-3; 8 positions agree with TRBD1. The CDR3 extends over 16 amino acids. Germline loops: CDR1 MGHDK, CDR2 SYGVNS. The ends lost 3 bases at V and 2 bases at J; junction bases unmatched: 7. The full variable domain, with the rest looked up from reference TRBV25-1 and TRBJ2-3, is EADIYQTPRYLVIGTGKKITLECSQTMGHDKMYWYQQDPGMELHLIHYSYGVNSTEKGDLSSESTVSRIRTEHFPLTLESARPSHTSQYLCASSDRQGTYTDTQYFGPGTRLTVL.

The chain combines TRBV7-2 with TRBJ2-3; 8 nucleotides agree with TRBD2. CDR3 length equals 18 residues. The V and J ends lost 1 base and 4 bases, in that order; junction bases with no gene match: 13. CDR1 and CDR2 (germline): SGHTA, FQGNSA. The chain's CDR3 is CASSLEPVRGGDADTQYF. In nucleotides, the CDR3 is TGTGCCAGCAGCTTAGAACCAGTTCGGGGGGGCGACGCAGATACGCAGTATTTT.

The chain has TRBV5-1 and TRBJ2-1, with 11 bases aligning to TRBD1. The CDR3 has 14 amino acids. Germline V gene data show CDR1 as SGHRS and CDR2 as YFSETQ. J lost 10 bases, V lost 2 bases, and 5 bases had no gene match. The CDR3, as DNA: TGCGCCAGCAGCTTCGGGACAGGGGGTAACGAGCAGTTCTTC. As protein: CASSFGTGGNEQFF.

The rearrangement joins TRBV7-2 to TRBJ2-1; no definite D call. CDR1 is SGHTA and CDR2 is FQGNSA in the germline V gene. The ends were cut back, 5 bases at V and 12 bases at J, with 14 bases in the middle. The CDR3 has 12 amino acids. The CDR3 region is CASSLGRQGQFF. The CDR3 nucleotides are TGTGCCAGCAGCCTCGGCCGTCAAGGGCAGTTCTTC.

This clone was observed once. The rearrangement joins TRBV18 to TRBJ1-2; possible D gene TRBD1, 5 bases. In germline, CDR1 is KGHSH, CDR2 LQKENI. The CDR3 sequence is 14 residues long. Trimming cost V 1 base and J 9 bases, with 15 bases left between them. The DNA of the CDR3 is TGTGCCAGCTCACCACAGGGACGTATCGGGAGCTACACCTTC. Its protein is CASSPQGRIGSYTF.

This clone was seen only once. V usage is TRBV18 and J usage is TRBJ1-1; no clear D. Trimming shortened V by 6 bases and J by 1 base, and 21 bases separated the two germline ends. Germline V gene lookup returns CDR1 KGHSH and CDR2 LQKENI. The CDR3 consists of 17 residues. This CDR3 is CASSSRSSGLQNTEAFF. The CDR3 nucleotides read TGTGCCAGCTCTTCCAGGTCGTCAGGCCTACAGAACACTGAAGCTTTCTTT.